One sample yielded the 28 T cell receptor beta chains listed below, sequenced in a study of response to subunit inactivated influenza vaccine. TCRdb called the RT-PCR reads again in MiXCR, with one record for every CDR3 protein. Altogether around 850,000 distinct CDR3 sequences are present, about a fifth being singletons, with the ten largest covering 11%. Sequencing used PBMCs from blood, obtained more than 4 days after vaccination. All receptors come from a man aged 50-59 years who received an inactivated influenza vaccine.

This clonotype came up a few times. The rearrangement links TRBV5-5 to TRBJ2-3; weak D call: TRBD1 (5 bases). The CDR3 has 14 residues. V lost 0 bases to trimming and J lost 6 bases, with 11 bases between them. Germline V gene data show CDR1 as SGHKS and CDR2 as YYEKEE (reference sequence). The CDR3, as DNA: TGTGCCAGCAGCTTGGGGCAGGGCCACGATACGCAGTATTTT. Translating gives CASSLGQGHDTQYF.

V usage is TRBV20-1 and J usage is TRBJ1-2; D not resolved. This CDR3 has 13 amino acids. The germline CDR1 and CDR2 sequences are DFQATT and SNEGSKA (reference sequence). V was cut by 0 bases and J by 9 bases, with 14 bases left in between. CDR3 in DNA: TGCAGTGCTAGAGATCATCGGGGTGGGAGCTACACCTTC. It yields the protein CSARDHRGGSYTF.

Only a few counts were recorded for this clonotype. This chain uses TRBV7-2 with TRBJ2-1; 7 nucleotides match TRBD2. The CDR3 sequence is 15 residues long. In germline, CDR1 is SGHTA, CDR2 FQGNSA. The V and J ends lost 4 bases and 3 bases, in that order; junction bases with no gene match: 6. The CDR3 loop reads CASSSVGGGYNEQFF. CDR3 in DNA: TGTGCCAGCAGCTCAGTGGGGGGGGGCTACAATGAGCAGTTCTTC.

The chain combines TRBV20-1 with TRBJ2-2; D uncertain. The CDR3 covers 14 residues. From germline, CDR1 is DFQATT and CDR2 SNEGSKA (reference sequence). Trimming removed 0 bases at V and 6 bases at J, with 11 bases between. The chain's CDR3 is CSARDVLSAGELFF. The CDR3, as DNA: TGCAGTGCTAGAGATGTTTTAAGCGCCGGGGAGCTGTTTTTT.

This clonotype appeared once. The CDR3 DNA follows: TGTGCCAGCACATGTTTGGACGGAGGCTATGGCTACACCTTC. Its translation is CASTCLDGGYGYTF. The chain combines TRBV11-3 with TRBJ1-2; D not certain. The germline V gene has CDR1 SGHNT and CDR2 YENEEA. Trimming shortened V by 7 bases and J by 4 bases, and 16 bases separated the two germline ends. This CDR3 has 14 residues.

This clonotype was seen more than once but under ten times. The chain employs TRBV20-1 and TRBJ1-5; tentative D call: TRBD1 (5 bases). V lost 4 bases and J lost 5, with 12 bases in between. Germline V CDR1 and CDR2: DFQATT, SNEGSKA (reference sequence). This CDR3 contains 13 residues. This chain's CDR3 is CSANAQGHQPQHF. The CDR3 DNA sequence: TGCAGTGCTAACGCCCAGGGTCATCAGCCCCAGCATTTT.

This clonotype was detected ten times or more. V is TRBV7-9 and J is TRBJ1-5; the D is unclear. The V end lost 0 bases, the J end lost 1 base, and 13 bases lay between the germline ends. Germline assignment: CDR1 SEHNR and CDR2 FQNEAQ (reference sequence). The CDR3 sequence is 17 residues long. The chain's CDR3 is CASSLAGMEESNQPQHF. In DNA form, the CDR3 reads TGTGCCAGCAGCTTAGCGGGGATGGAGGAGAGCAATCAGCCCCAGCATTTT.

The chain has TRBV5-1 and TRBJ2-1; 13 bases are a match to TRBD2. The V gene end was trimmed by 4 bases and the J gene end by 8 bases; junction bases not matched to a gene: 6. Germline V gene lookup returns CDR1 SGHRS and CDR2 YFSETQ. This CDR3 region has 15 residues. This CDR3 reads CASSQGLAGTDEQFF. In DNA form, the CDR3 reads TGCGCCAGCAGCCAGGGACTAGCGGGGACGGATGAGCAGTTCTTC.

Worth noting for this clonotype: An end of the junction differs from the germline gene, which may be a read error. The chain links TRBV10-3 to TRBJ2-3; D might be TRBD1 (5 bases). Germline V lookup: CDR1 ENHRY, CDR2 SYGVKD. The length of the CDR3 is 14 residues. The CDR3 loop is CAIGEDTITDTQYF. As DNA, the CDR3 is TGTGCCATCGGTGAGGACACTATCACAGATACGCAGTATTTT.

This clonotype has at least ten counts. V gene TRBV20-1 combines with J gene TRBJ1-1; no clear D gene. Germline lookup yields CDR1 DFQATT and CDR2 SNEGSKA (reference sequence). Trimming removed 6 bases at V and 8 bases at J, with 19 bases between. The CDR3 extends over 13 amino acids. The DNA of the CDR3 is TGCAGTGCCCAAAAGACTCGGGCCGCAGAAGCTTTCTTT. This encodes CSAQKTRAAEAFF.

The V gene is TRBV10-3, the J gene TRBJ2-2; 8 nucleotides match TRBD2. This CDR3 contains 16 residues. J was trimmed by 4 bases and V by 7 bases; bases with no gene match: 11. Germline values: CDR1 ENHRY, CDR2 SYGVKD. CDR3 coding DNA: TGTGCCATCAAGCGACTAGCGTTGGGGGGCACCGGGGAGCTGTTTTTT. Residues: CAIKRLALGGTGELFF.

This clonotype was observed a few times. V gene TRBV7-9 combines with J gene TRBJ2-3, with a tentative D call TRBD2 (5 bases). CDR3 size: 17 residues. Germline V gives CDR1 SEHNR, CDR2 FQNEAQ (reference sequence). V lost 4 bases to trimming and J lost 2 bases, with 19 bases between them. The CDR3 spells CASSSSGYPDFTDTQYF. The CDR3 DNA is TGTGCCAGCAGCTCATCCGGCTACCCGGACTTCACAGATACGCAGTATTTT.

This clonotype has a handful of counts. As DNA, the CDR3 is TGCAGCGTCAAACTAGCGGGGGTTGGGACAGATACGCAGTATTTT. Protein sequence: CSVKLAGVGTDTQYF. The chain joins TRBV29-1 to TRBJ2-3; 11 bases map to TRBD2. The ends lost 6 bases at V and 3 bases at J; junction bases unmatched: 8. This CDR3 contains 15 residues. Per the germline V gene, CDR1 is SQVTM and CDR2 is ANQGSEA.

CDR3 sequence reads: CASSYGRGSTDTQYF. The CDR3 DNA follows: TGTGCCAGCAGTTACGGGCGGGGGAGCACAGATACGCAGTATTTT. The chain combines TRBV6-5 with TRBJ2-3; 7 bases match TRBD2. There are 15 residues in the CDR3. J gave up 0 bases and V 2 bases, and 2 bases lay outside the gene matches. Germline CDR1 is MNHEY and CDR2 is SVGAGI.

The chain uses TRBV4-3 and TRBJ2-2; possibly TRBD1 or TRBD2 for D (5 bases each). Germline CDR1 is LGHNA and CDR2 is YSLEER. Deletions cut 1 base from V and 3 bases from J, with 9 bases between. The CDR3 consists of 15 residues. CDR3 nucleotides: TGCGCCAGCAGCCAAGGGGGGACCGACACCGGGGAGCTGTTTTTT. Translated, it gives CASSQGGTDTGELFF.

This clonotype occurred a few times. The chain carries TRBV20-1 and TRBJ2-7, with 10 bases identical to TRBD1. This CDR3 is built from 16 residues. The ends lost 3 bases at V and 1 base at J; junction bases unmatched: 9. CDR1 and CDR2 from the germline V gene are DFQATT and SNEGSKA (reference sequence). The CDR3: CSASLVPDRGSYEQYF. As DNA, the CDR3 is TGCAGTGCTAGTCTCGTCCCGGACAGGGGGTCCTACGAGCAGTACTTC.

The sample holds a few counts of this clonotype. The genes are TRBV12-3 or TRBV12-4 and TRBJ1-5, with a weak D call TRBD1 (6 bases). Trimming shortened V by 6 bases and J by 1 base, and 16 bases separated the two germline ends. CDR3 size: 16 residues. The CDR3: CASSLSGGRSNQPQHF. For the CDR3, the DNA is TGTGCCAGCAGCCTGTCGGGGGGCAGAAGCAATCAGCCCCAGCATTTT.

This clonotype came up a few times. The rearrangement links TRBV15 to TRBJ2-7; D is possibly TRBD1 (6 bases). Trimming pared 5 bases from V and 6 bases from J, leaving 14 bases between. The CDR3 is made up of 13 amino acids. The germline V gene has CDR1 LNHNV and CDR2 YYDKDF (reference sequence). CDR3 sequence reads: CATSAWTEGEQYF. The CDR3 bases are TGTGCCACCAGCGCCTGGACAGAGGGCGAGCAGTACTTC.

The gene calls are TRBV15 and TRBJ2-7, with D possibly being TRBD1 (5 bases). The CDR3 totals 14 residues. V gave up 1 base and J gave up 6 bases, with 13 bases separating them. Germline V gene lookup returns CDR1 LNHNV and CDR2 YYDKDF (reference sequence). CDR3 coding DNA: TGTGCCACCAGCAGAGTGGGCCAGGGTGGCGAGCAGTACTTC. Translating it yields CATSRVGQGGEQYF. The full variable domain, rest sourced from reference TRBV15 and TRBJ2-7, is DAMVIQNPRYQVTQFGKPVTLSCSQTLNHNVMYWYQQKSSQAPKLLFHYYDKDFNNEADTPDNFQSRRPNTSFCFLDIRSPGLGDTAMYLCATSRVGQGGEQYFGPGTRLTVT.

This chain connects TRBV6-5 to TRBJ2-7, with TRBD2 matching over 8 bases. The V gene end was trimmed by 6 bases and the J gene end by 5 bases; junction bases not matched to a gene: 15. The V gene's germline CDR1 is MNHEY and CDR2 SVGAGI. The CDR3 is 16 residues long. The CDR3: CASSYQIISGIDEQYF. In DNA, the CDR3 is TGTGCCAGCAGCTATCAAATCATTAGCGGGATCGACGAGCAGTACTTC.

This CDR3 reads CASSKIGLAGGRIYNEQFF. The CDR3 DNA reads as TGCGCCAGCAGCAAAATAGGACTAGCGGGAGGGAGAATCTACAATGAGCAGTTCTTC. The V and J genes are TRBV4-1 and TRBJ2-1; 15 positions agree with TRBD2. CDR3 length: 19 amino acids. Germline V CDR1 and CDR2: MGHRA, YSYEKL. V was pared by 5 bases and J by 3 bases, with 11 bases of the junction left unmatched.

J is TRBJ1-5 and V is TRBV7-9; 7 positions agree with TRBD1. The CDR3 length is 15 residues. Germline CDR1 reads SEHNR; CDR2 reads FQNEAQ (reference sequence). The V segment lost 4 bases and the J segment 1 base; nucleotides outside the gene matches: 4. The DNA of the CDR3 is TGTGCCAGCAGCTCACAGGGGAACAGCAATCAGCCCCAGCATTTT. This gives the protein CASSSQGNSNQPQHF.

This clonotype was picked up a small number of times. V and J are TRBV2 and TRBJ2-7, with 8 nucleotides matching TRBD1. In germline, CDR1 is SNHLY, CDR2 FYNNEI. The V gene end was trimmed by 1 base and the J gene end by 1 base; junction bases not matched to a gene: 9. The CDR3 length is 17 residues. The CDR3 spells CASSEEGLRDRSYEQYF. DNA of the CDR3: TGTGCCAGCAGTGAAGAAGGTCTCCGGGACAGGTCCTACGAGCAGTACTTC. The complete variable domain, with remaining parts taken from reference TRBV2 and TRBJ2-7, reads EPEVTQTPSHQVTQMGQEVILRCVPISNHLYFYWYRQILGQKVEFLVSFYNNEISEKSEIFDDQFSVERPDGSNFTLKIRSTKLEDSAMYFCASSEEGLRDRSYEQYFGPGTRLTVT.

This clonotype was seen only a few times. This chain joins TRBV20-1 and TRBJ2-3; TRBD1 agrees at 7 bases. Germline V lookup: CDR1 DFQATT, CDR2 SNEGSKA (reference sequence). V lost 5 bases to trimming and J lost 0 bases; unmatched junction nucleotides: 11. The CDR3 runs to 16 residues. CDR3 nucleotides: TGCAGTGCTGAATGGACAGGTGACTCTAGCACAGATACGCAGTATTTT. Its translation: CSAEWTGDSSTDTQYF.

This clonotype has a handful of counts. The V and J genes are TRBV6-2 or TRBV6-3 and TRBJ2-7; D gene ambiguous. The V gene's germline CDR1 is MNHEY and CDR2 SVGEGT. CDR3 length: 12 amino acids. V was trimmed by 5 bases and J by 5 bases, leaving 10 bases between them. CDR3 DNA: TGTGCCAGCAGTCAAACAACGGACGAGCAGTACTTC. This gives the protein CASSQTTDEQYF.

The rearrangement joins TRBV20-1 to TRBJ2-1; D gene uncertain. The germline V and J ends were trimmed by 1 base and 10 bases, with 17 bases remaining between them. The CDR3 has 14 residues. Germline V gene data show CDR1 as DFQATT and CDR2 as SNEGSKA (reference sequence). CDR3 in amino acids: CSARAPWRSNEQFF. The CDR3 DNA follows: TGCAGTGCTAGAGCGCCCTGGCGGTCCAACGAGCAGTTCTTC.

There are a few counts of this clonotype. This chain connects TRBV10-1 to TRBJ2-3; 12 positions agree with TRBD2. The length of the CDR3 is 17 residues. Germline-derived CDR1 and CDR2 are WNHNN and SYGVQD (reference sequence). Losses at the gene ends were 0 bases for V and 4 bases for J; bases not matched to a gene: 5. The CDR3 DNA is TGCGCCAGCAGTGAGTCCCTAGCGGGGGGGCTCGCAGATACGCAGTATTTT. Translating gives CASSESLAGGLADTQYF.

The chain combines TRBV5-1 with TRBJ2-1; 7 bases agree with TRBD1. With V trimmed by 4 bases and J by 1 base, 14 bases remained unmatched. There are 18 residues in the CDR3. From germline, CDR1 is SGHRS and CDR2 YFSETQ. DNA for the CDR3: TGCGCCAGCAGCAGGGACAGCCTTCACTCTATTTCCTACAATGAGCAGTTCTTC. Its translation is CASSRDSLHSISYNEQFF.